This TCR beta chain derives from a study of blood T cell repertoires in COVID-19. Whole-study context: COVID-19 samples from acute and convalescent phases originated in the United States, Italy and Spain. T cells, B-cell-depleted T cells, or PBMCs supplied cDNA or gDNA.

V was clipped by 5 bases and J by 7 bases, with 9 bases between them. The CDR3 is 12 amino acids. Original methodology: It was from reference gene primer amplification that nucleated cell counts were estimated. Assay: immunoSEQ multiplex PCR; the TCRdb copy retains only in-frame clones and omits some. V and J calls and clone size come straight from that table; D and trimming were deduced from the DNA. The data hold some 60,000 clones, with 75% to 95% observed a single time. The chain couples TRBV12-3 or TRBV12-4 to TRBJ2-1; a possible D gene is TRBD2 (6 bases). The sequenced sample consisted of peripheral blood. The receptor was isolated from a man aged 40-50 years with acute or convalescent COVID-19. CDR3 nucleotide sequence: TGTGCCAGCAGTCCGGGACTGAATGAGCAGTTCTTC. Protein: CASSPGLNEQFF.